One and the same sample provided the 10 T cell receptor beta chains below, sequenced in a study of response to subunit inactivated influenza vaccine. TCRdb reanalysed the RT-PCR reads using MiXCR and keeps one entry per CDR3 protein. In the table there are roughly 170,000 distinct CDR3 sequences, around 9% of which are singletons. Specimen: non-naive T cells sorted from PBMCs, collected on the day of vaccination. The receptor set was obtained from a man aged 45-65 years who received an inactivated influenza vaccine.

This chain joins TRBV30 and TRBJ2-1; a weak D match, TRBD2 (7 bases). V was cut by 3 bases and J by 3 bases, with 12 bases left in between. The CDR3 covers 14 residues. From germline, CDR1 is GTSNPN and CDR2 SVGIG (reference sequence). In DNA form, the CDR3 reads TGTGCCTGGAGGGGGGGGCAGGGCTACAATGAGCAGTTCTTC. Residues: CAWRGGQGYNEQFF.

The rearrangement uses TRBV6-1 and TRBJ1-1, with D possibly being TRBD1 (6 bases). Trimming removed 6 bases from V and 4 bases from J, with 15 bases in between. Germline V lookup: CDR1 MNHNS, CDR2 SASEGT. The CDR3 extends over 14 amino acids. CDR3 residues: CASSRSQGGTEAFF. In DNA, the CDR3 is TGTGCCAGCAGCCGGTCACAGGGAGGCACTGAAGCTTTCTTT.

Worth noting for this clonotype: One junction end does not reproduce the germline sequence, and a read error may be involved. The chain employs TRBV6-2 or TRBV6-3 and TRBJ1-5; tentatively, D is TRBD1 (5 bases). CDR3 length equals 14 residues. The germline gives CDR1 MNHEY, CDR2 SVGEGT. The CDR3 DNA is TGTGCCAGCAGTTACTTGGGGCGCAATCAGCCCCTGCATTTT. Translated: CASSYLGRNQPLHF.

This clonotype appeared a few times. J is TRBJ2-7 and V is TRBV28; D uncertain. The ends were cut back, 4 bases at V and 0 bases at J, with 7 bases in the middle. Germline V gene sequence: CDR1 MDHEN, CDR2 SYDVKM. This CDR3 contains 13 residues. This CDR3 reads CASSSWNSYEQYF. As DNA, the CDR3 is TGTGCCAGCAGTTCTTGGAACTCCTACGAGCAGTACTTC. Full variable domain (missing parts from reference TRBV28 and TRBJ2-7): DVKVTQSSRYLVKRTGEKVFLECVQDMDHENMFWYRQDPGLGLRLIYFSYDVKMKEKGDIPEGYSVSREKKERFSLILESASTNQTSMYLCASSSWNSYEQYFGPGTRLTVT.

In DNA, the CDR3 is TGTGCCAGCAGAAACCGGGACAGGGGGCCGATGGAGCAGTACTTC. Translation: CASRNRDRGPMEQYF. V gene TRBV6-1 combines with J gene TRBJ2-7; 12 bases are shared with TRBD1. This CDR3 is built from 15 residues. V lost 6 bases, J lost 7 bases, and 10 bases stayed unmatched. Per germline, CDR1 MNHNS and CDR2 SASEGT.

This clonotype has more than one count but fewer than ten. The chain couples TRBV28 to TRBJ2-7, with TRBD1 identical over 7 bases. Germline V gives CDR1 MDHEN, CDR2 SYDVKM. The CDR3 runs to 15 residues. J gave up 2 bases and V 10 bases, and 14 bases lay outside the gene matches. As DNA, the CDR3 is TGTGCCACCACCGCAGGAACAGGGGTGGCCTACGAGCAGTACTTC. Translating it yields CATTAGTGVAYEQYF.

Many counts were recorded for this clonotype. This rearrangement joins TRBV7-2 to TRBJ2-1, with 8 bases aligning to TRBD2. The CDR3 extends over 15 amino acids. The V gene's germline CDR1 is SGHTA and CDR2 FQGNSA. The junction had 4 bases not matched to a gene; V was cut back by 2 bases and J by 4 bases. Here the CDR3 reads CASSLMAGGYNEQFF. CDR3 nucleotides: TGTGCCAGCAGCTTAATGGCGGGGGGTTACAATGAGCAGTTCTTC.

V gene TRBV19 combines with J gene TRBJ2-6; D remains unclear. CDR3 size: 13 residues. Germline values: CDR1 LNHDA, CDR2 SQIVND (reference sequence). Trimming pared 8 bases from V and 1 base from J, leaving 6 bases between. CDR3 nucleotide sequence: TGTGCCAGTTCCGGGTCTGGGGCCAACGTCCTGACTTTC. It codes for CASSGSGANVLTF.

The chain links TRBV5-6 to TRBJ1-1, with a weak D call TRBD1 (5 bases). Trimming left V 3 bases short and J 0 bases short, with 12 bases between. This CDR3 has 15 residues. Germline loops: CDR1 SGHDT, CDR2 YYEEEE. The CDR3 protein is CASSWGRLMNTEAFF. The CDR3 coding sequence is TGTGCCAGCAGCTGGGGACGTCTGATGAACACTGAAGCTTTCTTT.

The table lists this clonotype with a few counts. The chain carries TRBV29-1 and TRBJ2-3; 7 positions agree with TRBD2. Germline V gene data show CDR1 as SQVTM and CDR2 as ANQGSEA. The V segment lost 5 bases and the J segment 5 bases; nucleotides outside the gene matches: 7. The CDR3 is 13 residues long. The CDR3 loop is CSVMLAVLDTQYF. CDR3 DNA sequence: TGCAGCGTTATGCTAGCGGTTCTAGATACGCAGTATTTT.